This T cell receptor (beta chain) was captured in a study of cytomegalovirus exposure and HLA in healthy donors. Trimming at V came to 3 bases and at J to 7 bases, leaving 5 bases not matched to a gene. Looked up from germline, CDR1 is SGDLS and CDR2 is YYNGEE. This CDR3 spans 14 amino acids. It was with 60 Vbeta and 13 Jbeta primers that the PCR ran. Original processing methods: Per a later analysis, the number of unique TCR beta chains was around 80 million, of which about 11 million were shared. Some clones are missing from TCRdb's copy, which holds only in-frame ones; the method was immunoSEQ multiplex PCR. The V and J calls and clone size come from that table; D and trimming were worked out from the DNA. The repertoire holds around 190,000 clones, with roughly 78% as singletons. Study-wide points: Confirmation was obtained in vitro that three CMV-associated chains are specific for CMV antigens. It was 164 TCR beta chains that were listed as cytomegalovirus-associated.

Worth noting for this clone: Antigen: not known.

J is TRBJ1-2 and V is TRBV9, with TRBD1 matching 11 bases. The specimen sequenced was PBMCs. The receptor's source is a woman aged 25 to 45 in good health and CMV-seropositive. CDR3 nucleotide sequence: TGTGCCAGCAGCGGATGGACAGGGGGCGGTGGCTACACCTTC. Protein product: CASSGWTGGGGYTF.